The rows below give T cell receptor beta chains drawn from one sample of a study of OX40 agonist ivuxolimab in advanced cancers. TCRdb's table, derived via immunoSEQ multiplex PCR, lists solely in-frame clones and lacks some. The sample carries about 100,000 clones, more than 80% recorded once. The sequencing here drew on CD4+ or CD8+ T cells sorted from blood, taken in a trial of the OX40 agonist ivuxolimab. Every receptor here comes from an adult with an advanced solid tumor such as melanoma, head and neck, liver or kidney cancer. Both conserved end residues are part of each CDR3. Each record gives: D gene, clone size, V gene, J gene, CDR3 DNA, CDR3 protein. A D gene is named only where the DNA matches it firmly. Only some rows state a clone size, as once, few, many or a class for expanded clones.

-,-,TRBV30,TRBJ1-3,TGTGCCTGGAGTGCCCTCGGGGACGTTGGAAACACCATATATTTT,CAWSALGDVGNTIYF
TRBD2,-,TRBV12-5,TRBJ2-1,TGTGCTAGTGGCCTTGGGACTAGCGGGAGCGATGAGCAGTTCTTC,CASGLGTSGSDEQFF
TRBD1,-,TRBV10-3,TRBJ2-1,TGTGCCATCAGTGAGTCGGCAGGGGGCGGGGAGCAGTTCTTC,CAISESAGGGEQFF
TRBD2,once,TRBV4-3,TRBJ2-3,TGCGCCAGCAGCCAAGATTGGGGGGCTAGCGGGGAGATCACAGATACGCAGTATTTT,CASSQDWGASGEITDTQYF
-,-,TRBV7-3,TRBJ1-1,TGTGCCAGCAGCTTAAGGGGGAACACTGAAGCTTTCTTT,CASSLRGNTEAFF
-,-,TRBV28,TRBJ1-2,TGTGCCACCTATGGGGGAGCAGTACAAGTCTATGGCTACACCTTC,CATYGGAVQVYGYTF
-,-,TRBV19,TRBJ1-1,TGTGCCAGTAGTCCCTCGGGGGTCTCTGAAGCTTTCTTT,CASSPSGVSEAFF
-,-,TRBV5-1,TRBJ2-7,TGCGCCAGCAGCTTGTCCGGGACGGACTCCTACGAGCAGTACTTC,CASSLSGTDSYEQYF
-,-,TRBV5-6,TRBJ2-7,TGTGCCAGCAGCTTGTCCAACTACGAGCAGTACTTC,CASSLSNYEQYF
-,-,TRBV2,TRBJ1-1,TGTGCCAGCAAGGGGACCGGGAACACTGAAGCTTTCTTT,CASKGTGNTEAFF
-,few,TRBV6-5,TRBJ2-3,TGTGCCAGCAGTTACTCTAGGGGGGTAGATACGCAGTATTTT,CASSYSRGVDTQYF
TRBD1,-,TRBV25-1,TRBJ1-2,TGTGCCAGCAGTGAATCACCAGGACAGGGAACTAACTATGGCTACACCTTC,CASSESPGQGTNYGYTF
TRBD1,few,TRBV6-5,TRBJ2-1,TGTGCCAGCAGTCGGACAGGGGGGATCAATGAGCAGTTCTTC,CASSRTGGINEQFF
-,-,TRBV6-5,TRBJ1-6,TGTGCCAGCAGTTACAAGGAAAGTGCTCTCCACTTT,CASSYKESALHF
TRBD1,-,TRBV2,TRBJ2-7,TGTGCCAGCAGTGGGACAGGTACCTACGAGCAGTACTTC,CASSGTGTYEQYF
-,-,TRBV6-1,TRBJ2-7,TGTGGGGTTGGGCAGGGCCCCTTCTCCTACGAGCAGTACTTC,CGVGQGPFSYEQYF
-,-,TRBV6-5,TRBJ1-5,TGTGCCAGCAGGGCTGGACGGGAGAGCCAGCCCCAGCATTTT,CASRAGRESQPQHF
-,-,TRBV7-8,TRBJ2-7,TGTGCCAGCAGCACATACAGGGAAATAATGGGCGAGCAGTACTTC,CASSTYREIMGEQYF
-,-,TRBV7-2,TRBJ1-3,TGTGCCAGCAGCTTAGGACTTGGTGGGGGAAACACCATATATTTT,CASSLGLGGGNTIYF
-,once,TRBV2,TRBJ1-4,TGTGCCAGCAGTCAGGACTATAATGAAAAACTGTTTTTT,CASSQDYNEKLFF
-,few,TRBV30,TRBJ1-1,TGTGCCTGGACACGGGGGGGCACTGAAGCTTTCTTT,CAWTRGGTEAFF
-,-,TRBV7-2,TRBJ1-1,TGTGCCAGCAGCTTAGTTACAGGAGGGAACACTGAAGCTTTCTTT,CASSLVTGGNTEAFF
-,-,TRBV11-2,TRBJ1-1,TGTGCCAGCAGCTGGGACAAGAACACTGAAGCTTTCTTT,CASSWDKNTEAFF
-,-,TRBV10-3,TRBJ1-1,TGTGCCATCAGTGAGCCACCAGGGGCGAACACTGAAGCTTTCTTT,CAISEPPGANTEAFF
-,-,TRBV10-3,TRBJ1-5,TGTGCCATCAGTGACGCCCATAGCAATCAGCCCCAGCATTTT,CAISDAHSNQPQHF
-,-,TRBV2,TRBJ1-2,TGTGCCAGCCACCCGAGGAGGGACTATGGCTACACCTTC,CASHPRRDYGYTF
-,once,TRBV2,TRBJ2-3,TGTGCCAGCAGTGAAGCGCCCGGGGGCACAGATACGCAGTATTTT,CASSEAPGGTDTQYF
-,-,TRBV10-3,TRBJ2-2,TGTGCCATCAGTGAGGCCCAGGGAGGTTCCGGGGAGCTGTTTTTT,CAISEAQGGSGELFF
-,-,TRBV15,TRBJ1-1,TGTGCCACCAGCAACTCGGGTATGGCCACTGAAGCTTTCTTT,CATSNSGMATEAFF
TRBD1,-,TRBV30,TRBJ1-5,TGTGCAACAAGTACCGGGACAGTAGGTCAGCCCCAGCATTTT,CATSTGTVGQPQHF
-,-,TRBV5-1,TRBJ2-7,TGCGCCAGCAATATTAATCCACGGGGGGCTTCCTACGAGCAGTACTTC,CASNINPRGASYEQYF
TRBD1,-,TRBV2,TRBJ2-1,TGTGCCAGCAGAGACTTGACAGGGGGCTCCTACAATGAGCAGTTCTTC,CASRDLTGGSYNEQFF